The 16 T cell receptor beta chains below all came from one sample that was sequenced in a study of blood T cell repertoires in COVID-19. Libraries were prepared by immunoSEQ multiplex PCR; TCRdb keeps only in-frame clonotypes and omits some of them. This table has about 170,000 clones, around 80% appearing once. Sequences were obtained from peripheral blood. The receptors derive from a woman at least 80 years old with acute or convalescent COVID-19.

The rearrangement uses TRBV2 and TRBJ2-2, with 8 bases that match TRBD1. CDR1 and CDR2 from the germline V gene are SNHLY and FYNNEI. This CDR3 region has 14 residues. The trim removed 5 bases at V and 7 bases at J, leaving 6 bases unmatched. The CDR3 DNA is TGTGCCAGCAGTCTCGACAGGGGTGGCGGGGAGCTGTTTTTT. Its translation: CASSLDRGGGELFF.

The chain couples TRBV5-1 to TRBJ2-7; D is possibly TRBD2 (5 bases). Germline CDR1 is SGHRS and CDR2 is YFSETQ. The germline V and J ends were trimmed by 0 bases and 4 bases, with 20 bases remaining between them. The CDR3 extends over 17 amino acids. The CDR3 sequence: CASSLASERRGNYEQYF. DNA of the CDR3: TGCGCCAGCAGCTTGGCCTCAGAAAGGCGAGGGAATTACGAGCAGTACTTC.

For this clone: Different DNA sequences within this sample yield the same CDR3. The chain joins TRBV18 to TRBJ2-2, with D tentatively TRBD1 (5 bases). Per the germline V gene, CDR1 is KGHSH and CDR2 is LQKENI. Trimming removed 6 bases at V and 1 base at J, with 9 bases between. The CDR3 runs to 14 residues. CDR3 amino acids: CASSPQGNTGELFF. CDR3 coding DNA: TGTGCCAGCTCCCCCCAGGGGAACACCGGGGAGCTGTTTTTT.

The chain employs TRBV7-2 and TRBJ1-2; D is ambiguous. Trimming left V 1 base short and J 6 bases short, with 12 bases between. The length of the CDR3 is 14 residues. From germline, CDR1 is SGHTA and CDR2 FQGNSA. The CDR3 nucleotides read TGTGCCAGCAGCTTAGACGTTACGGGGAATGGCTACACCTTC. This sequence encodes CASSLDVTGNGYTF.

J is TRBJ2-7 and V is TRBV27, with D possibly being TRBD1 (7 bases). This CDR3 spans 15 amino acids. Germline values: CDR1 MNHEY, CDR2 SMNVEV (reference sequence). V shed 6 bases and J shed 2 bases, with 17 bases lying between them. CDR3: CASSLWGDSPYEQYF. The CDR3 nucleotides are TGTGCCAGCAGCCTATGGGGGGACAGCCCCTACGAGCAGTACTTC.

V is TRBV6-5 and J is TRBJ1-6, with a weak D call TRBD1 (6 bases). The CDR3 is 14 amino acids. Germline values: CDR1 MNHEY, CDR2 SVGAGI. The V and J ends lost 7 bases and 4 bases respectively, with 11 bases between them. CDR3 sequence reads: CASTLTGYNSPLHF. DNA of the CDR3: TGTGCCAGCACCTTGACAGGTTATAATTCACCCCTCCACTTT.

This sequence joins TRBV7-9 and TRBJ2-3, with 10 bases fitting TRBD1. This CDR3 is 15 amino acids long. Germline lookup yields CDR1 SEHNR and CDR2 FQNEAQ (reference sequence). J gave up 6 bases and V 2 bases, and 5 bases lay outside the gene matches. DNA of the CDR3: TGTGCCAGCAGCTTATATGGGACAGGGGCGGATACGCAGTATTTT. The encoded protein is CASSLYGTGADTQYF.

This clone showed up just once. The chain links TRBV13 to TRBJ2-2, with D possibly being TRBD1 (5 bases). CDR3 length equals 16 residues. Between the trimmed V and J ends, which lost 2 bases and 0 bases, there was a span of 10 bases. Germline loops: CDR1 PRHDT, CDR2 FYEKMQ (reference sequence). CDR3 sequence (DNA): TGTGCCAGCAGCTTAATCGACAGCGCGAACACCGGGGAGCTGTTTTTT. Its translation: CASSLIDSANTGELFF.

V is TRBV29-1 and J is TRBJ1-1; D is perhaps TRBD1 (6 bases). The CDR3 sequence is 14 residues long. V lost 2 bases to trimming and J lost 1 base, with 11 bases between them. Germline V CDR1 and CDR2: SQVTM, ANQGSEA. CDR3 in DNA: TGCAGCGTTGAATCAGGGGCTAAGAACACTGAAGCTTTCTTT. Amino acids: CSVESGAKNTEAFF.

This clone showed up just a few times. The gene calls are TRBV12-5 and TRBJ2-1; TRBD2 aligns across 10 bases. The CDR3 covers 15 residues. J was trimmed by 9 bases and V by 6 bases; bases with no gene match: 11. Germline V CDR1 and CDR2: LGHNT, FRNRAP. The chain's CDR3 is CASGSPGLAGVEQFF. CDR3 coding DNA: TGTGCTAGTGGGTCCCCTGGGCTAGCGGGAGTTGAGCAGTTCTTC.

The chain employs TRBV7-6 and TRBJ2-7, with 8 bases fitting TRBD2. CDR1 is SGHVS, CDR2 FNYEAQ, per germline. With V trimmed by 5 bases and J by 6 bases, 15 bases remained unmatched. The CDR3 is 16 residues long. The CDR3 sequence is CASSPTPAGLGVEQYF. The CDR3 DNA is TGTGCCAGCAGCCCTACCCCCGCGGGACTAGGAGTCGAGCAGTACTTC.

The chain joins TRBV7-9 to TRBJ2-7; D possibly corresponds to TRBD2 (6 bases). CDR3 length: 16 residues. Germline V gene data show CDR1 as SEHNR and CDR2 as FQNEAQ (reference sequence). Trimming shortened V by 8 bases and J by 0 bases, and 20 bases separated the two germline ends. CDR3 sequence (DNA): TGTGCCAGCGCGGTCTGGGGGAGGCTTAGCTCCTACGAGCAGTACTTC. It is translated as CASAVWGRLSSYEQYF.

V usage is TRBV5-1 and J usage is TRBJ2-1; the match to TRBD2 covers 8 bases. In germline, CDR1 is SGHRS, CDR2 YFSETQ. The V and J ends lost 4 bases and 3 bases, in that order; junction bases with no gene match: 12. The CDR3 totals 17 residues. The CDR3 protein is CASSPPSGSPRYNEQFF. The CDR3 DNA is TGCGCCAGCAGCCCTCCCAGCGGGAGTCCTCGCTACAATGAGCAGTTCTTC.

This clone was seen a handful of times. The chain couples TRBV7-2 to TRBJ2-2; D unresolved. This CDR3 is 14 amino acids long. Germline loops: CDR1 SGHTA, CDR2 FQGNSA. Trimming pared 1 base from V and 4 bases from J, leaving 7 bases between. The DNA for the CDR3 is TGTGCCAGCAGCTTAGAAAGCACCACCGGGGAGCTGTTTTTT. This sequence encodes CASSLESTTGELFF.

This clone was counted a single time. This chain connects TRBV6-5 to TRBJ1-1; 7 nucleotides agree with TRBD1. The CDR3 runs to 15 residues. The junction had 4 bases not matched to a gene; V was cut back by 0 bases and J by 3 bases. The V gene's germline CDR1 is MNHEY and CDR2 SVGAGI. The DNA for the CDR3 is TGTGCCAGCAGTTACTCGGACAGGCTCGACACTGAAGCTTTCTTT. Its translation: CASSYSDRLDTEAFF.

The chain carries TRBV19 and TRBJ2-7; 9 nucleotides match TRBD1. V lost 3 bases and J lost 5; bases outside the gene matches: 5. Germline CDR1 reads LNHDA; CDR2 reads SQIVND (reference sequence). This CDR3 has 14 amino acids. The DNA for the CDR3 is TGTGCCAGTAGTATGAGACAGGGGGACCACGAGCAGTACTTC. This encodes CASSMRQGDHEQYF.